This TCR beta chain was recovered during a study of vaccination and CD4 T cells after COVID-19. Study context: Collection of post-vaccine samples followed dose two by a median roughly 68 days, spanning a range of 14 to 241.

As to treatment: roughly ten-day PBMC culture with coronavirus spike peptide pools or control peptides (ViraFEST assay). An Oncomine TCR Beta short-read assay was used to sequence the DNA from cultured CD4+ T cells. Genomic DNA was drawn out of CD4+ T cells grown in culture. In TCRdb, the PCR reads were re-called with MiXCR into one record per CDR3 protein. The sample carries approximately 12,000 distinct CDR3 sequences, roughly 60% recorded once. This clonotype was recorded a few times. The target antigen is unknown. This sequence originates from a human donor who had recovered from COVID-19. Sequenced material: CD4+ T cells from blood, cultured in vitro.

The CDR3 spells CASSIARGAAANTEAFF. In DNA form, the CDR3 reads TGTGCCAGCAGTATCGCGAGGGGGGCAGCGGCGAACACTGAAGCTTTCTTT. The gene calls are TRBV6-1 and TRBJ1-1; a weak D match, TRBD1 (6 bases). This CDR3 region has 17 residues. With 5 bases removed from V and 1 base from J, the gap between germline ends came to 20 bases. Germline V gene sequence: CDR1 MNHNS, CDR2 SASEGT.